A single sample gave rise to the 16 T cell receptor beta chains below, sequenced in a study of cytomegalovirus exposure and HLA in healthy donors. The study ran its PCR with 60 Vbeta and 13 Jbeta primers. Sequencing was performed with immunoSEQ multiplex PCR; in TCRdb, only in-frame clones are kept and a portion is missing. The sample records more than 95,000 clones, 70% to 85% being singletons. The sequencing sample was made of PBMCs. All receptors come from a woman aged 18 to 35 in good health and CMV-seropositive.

The CDR3 DNA reads as TGTGCCAGCTCACCAACGGGAGTAGAAGAGACCCAGTACTTC. It is translated as CASSPTGVEETQYF. The chain has TRBV18 and TRBJ2-5, with a possible D match to TRBD2 (6 bases). Trimming shortened V by 2 bases and J by 3 bases, and 10 bases separated the two germline ends. The CDR3 length is 14 residues. Per the germline V gene, CDR1 is KGHSH and CDR2 is LQKENI.

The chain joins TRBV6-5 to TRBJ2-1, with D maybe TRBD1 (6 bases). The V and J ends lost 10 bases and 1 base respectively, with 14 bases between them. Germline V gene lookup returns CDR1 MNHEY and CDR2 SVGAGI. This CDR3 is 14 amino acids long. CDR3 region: CATEAGESYNEQFF. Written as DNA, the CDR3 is TGTGCCACGGAGGCAGGGGAATCCTACAATGAGCAGTTCTTC.

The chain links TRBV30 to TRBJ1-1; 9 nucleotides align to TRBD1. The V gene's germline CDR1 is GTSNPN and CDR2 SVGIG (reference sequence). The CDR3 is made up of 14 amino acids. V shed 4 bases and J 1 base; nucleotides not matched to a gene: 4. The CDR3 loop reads CAWTPDRGNTEAFF. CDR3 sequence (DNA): TGTGCCTGGACCCCGGACAGGGGGAACACTGAAGCTTTCTTT.

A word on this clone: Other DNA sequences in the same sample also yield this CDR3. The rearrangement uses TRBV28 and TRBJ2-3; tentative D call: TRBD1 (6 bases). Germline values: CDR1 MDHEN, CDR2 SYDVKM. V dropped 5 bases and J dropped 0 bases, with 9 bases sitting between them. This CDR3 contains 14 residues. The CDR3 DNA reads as TGTGCCAGCAGTCTCAGGGGAAGCACAGATACGCAGTATTTT. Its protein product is CASSLRGSTDTQYF.

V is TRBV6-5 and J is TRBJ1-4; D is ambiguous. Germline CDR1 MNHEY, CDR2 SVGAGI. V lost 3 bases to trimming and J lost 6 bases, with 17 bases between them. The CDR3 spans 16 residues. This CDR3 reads CASSYESGIGHEKLFF. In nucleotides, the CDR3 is TGTGCCAGCAGTTATGAAAGCGGGATAGGGCATGAAAAACTGTTTTTT.

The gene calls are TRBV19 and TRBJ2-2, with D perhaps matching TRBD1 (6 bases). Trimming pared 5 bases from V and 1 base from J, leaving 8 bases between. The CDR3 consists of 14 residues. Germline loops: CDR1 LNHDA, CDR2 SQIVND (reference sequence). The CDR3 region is CASSVDRNTGELFF. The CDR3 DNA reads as TGTGCCAGTAGTGTGGACAGGAACACCGGGGAGCTGTTTTTT.

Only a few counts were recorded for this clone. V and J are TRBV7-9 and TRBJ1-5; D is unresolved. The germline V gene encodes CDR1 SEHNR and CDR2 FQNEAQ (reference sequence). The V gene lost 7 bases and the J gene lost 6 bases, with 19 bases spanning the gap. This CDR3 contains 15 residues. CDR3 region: CASTQSTGSGQPQHF. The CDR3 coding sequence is TGTGCCAGCACCCAATCCACGGGGTCCGGTCAGCCCCAGCATTTT.

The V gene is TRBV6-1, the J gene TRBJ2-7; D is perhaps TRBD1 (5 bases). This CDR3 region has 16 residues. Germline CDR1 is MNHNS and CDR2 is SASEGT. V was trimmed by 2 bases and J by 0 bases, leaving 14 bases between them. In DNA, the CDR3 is TGTGCCAGCAGTGAATTCCTAGGGGATAGCTCCTACGAGCAGTACTTC. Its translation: CASSEFLGDSSYEQYF.

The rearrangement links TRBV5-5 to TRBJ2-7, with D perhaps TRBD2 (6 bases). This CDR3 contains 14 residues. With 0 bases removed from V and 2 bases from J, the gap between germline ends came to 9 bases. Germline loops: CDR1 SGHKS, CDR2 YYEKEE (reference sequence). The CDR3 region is CASSLGAGPYEQYF. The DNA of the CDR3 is TGTGCCAGCAGCTTGGGGGCGGGGCCCTACGAGCAGTACTTC.

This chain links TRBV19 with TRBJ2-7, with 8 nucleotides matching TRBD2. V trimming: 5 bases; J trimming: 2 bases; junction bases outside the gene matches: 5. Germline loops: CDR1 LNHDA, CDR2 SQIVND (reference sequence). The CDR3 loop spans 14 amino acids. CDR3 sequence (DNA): TGTGCCAGTAGTCCGGGACTAGAGCCCTACGAGCAGTACTTC. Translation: CASSPGLEPYEQYF.

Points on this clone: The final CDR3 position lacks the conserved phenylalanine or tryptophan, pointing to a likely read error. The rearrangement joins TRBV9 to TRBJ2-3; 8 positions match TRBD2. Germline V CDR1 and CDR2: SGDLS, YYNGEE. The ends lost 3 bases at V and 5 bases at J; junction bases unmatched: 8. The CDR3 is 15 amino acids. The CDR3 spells CASSAAGGRGDTQYV. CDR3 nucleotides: TGTGCCAGCAGCGCGGCGGGAGGCAGGGGAGATACGCAGTATGTT.

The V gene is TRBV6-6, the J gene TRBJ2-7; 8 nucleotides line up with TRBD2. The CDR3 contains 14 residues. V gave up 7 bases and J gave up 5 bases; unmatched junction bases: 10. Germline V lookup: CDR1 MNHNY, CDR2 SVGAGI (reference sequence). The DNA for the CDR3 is TGTGCCAGCATTGCGGGAGGCCCGGTGAACGAGCAGTACTTC. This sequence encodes CASIAGGPVNEQYF.

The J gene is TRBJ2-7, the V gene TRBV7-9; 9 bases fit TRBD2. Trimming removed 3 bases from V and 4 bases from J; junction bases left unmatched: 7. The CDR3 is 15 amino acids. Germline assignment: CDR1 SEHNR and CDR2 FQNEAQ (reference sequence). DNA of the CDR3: TGTGCCAGCAGCTTGGGTTTAGCGGGAGCTTACGAGCAGTACTTC. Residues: CASSLGLAGAYEQYF.

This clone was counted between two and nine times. The DNA for the CDR3 is TGTGCCAGCAGTGACGGTTCGGGAGGGCCCTCCTGGCGGTTCTTC. Its translation is CASSDGSGGPSWRFF. V and J are TRBV6-4 and TRBJ2-1, with 8 bases that match TRBD2. Germline values: CDR1 MRHNA, CDR2 SNTAGT. The CDR3 runs to 15 residues. The V gene end was trimmed by 2 bases and the J gene end by 15 bases; junction bases not matched to a gene: 15.

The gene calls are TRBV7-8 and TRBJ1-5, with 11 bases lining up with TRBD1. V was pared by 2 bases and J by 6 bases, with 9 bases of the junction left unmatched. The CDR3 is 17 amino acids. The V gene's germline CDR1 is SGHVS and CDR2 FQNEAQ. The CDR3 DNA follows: TGTGCCAGCAGCTTACATAGGACAGGGGGCATCGGTCAGCCCCAGCATTTT. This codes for CASSLHRTGGIGQPQHF.

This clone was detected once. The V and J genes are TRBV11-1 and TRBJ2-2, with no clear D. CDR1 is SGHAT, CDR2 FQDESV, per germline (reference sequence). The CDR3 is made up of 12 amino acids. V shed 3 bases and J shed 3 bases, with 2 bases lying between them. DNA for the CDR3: TGTGCCAGCAGCTTCGACACCGGGGAGCTGTTTTTT. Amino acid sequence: CASSFDTGELFF.